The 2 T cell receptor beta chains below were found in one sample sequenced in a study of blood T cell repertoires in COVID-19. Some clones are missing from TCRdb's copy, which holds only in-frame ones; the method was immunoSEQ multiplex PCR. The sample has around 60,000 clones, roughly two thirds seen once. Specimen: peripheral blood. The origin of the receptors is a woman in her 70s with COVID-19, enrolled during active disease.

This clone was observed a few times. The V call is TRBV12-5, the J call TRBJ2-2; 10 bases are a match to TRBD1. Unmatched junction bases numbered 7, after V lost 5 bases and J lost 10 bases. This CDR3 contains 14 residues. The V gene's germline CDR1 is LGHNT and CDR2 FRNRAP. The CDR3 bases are TGTGCTAGTGGTCCGGGACAGGGGAGGGAGGAGCTGTTTTTT. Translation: CASGPGQGREELFF.

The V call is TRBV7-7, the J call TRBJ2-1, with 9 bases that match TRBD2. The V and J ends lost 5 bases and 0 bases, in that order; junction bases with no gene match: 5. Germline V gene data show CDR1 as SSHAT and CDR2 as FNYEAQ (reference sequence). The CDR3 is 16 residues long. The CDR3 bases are TGTGCCAGCAGCCGACTAGCGGTGAGCTCCTACAATGAGCAGTTCTTC. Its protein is CASSRLAVSSYNEQFF.